This T cell receptor (beta chain) was identified in a study of blood T cell repertoires in COVID-19. In germline, CDR1 is SGHNT, CDR2 YYREEE (reference sequence). The length of the CDR3 is 14 residues. The V gene end was trimmed by 3 bases and the J gene end by 4 bases; junction bases not matched to a gene: 3. Some clones are missing from TCRdb's copy, which holds only in-frame ones; the method was immunoSEQ multiplex PCR. The sample includes some 40,000 clones, roughly nine tenths of them seen just once. The gene calls are TRBV5-4 and TRBJ1-4, with 7 positions matching TRBD1. Sequenced sample: peripheral blood. This TCR derives from a woman in her thirties in a cohort sampled during active COVID-19. The CDR3 loop reads CASSSDRSNEKLFF. DNA for the CDR3: TGTGCCAGCAGCTCGGACAGGAGTAATGAAAAACTGTTTTTT.